The T cell receptor (beta chain) described here comes from a study of blood T cell repertoires in COVID-19. Study overall: The samples span acute and convalescent COVID-19 from the United States, Italy and Spain. PBMCs, B-cell-depleted T cells, or T cells were the source of the cDNA or gDNA that made up the material.

Original methodology: Scientists estimated how many nucleated cells there were by amplifying reference gene primers. Here immunoSEQ multiplex PCR was the method, and the copy in TCRdb shows in-frame clones only, minus some. V, J and clone size reflect that table, while D and trimming were determined from the DNA. Of over 100,000 clones listed, about four fifths are singletons. The CDR3 is 16 amino acids. The J segment lost 5 bases and the V segment lost 6 bases, leaving 16 bases of the junction unmatched. Per germline, CDR1 SGHRS and CDR2 YFSETQ. Sequenced material: peripheral blood. This sequence joins TRBV5-1 and TRBJ1-1; 7 positions agree with TRBD1. This clonotype was obtained from a human donor in a cohort sampled during active COVID-19. The CDR3 DNA reads as TGCGCCAGCACCCAGGACAGGACCTTAGGGGGGACTGAAGCTTTCTTT. Translation gives CASTQDRTLGGTEAFF.